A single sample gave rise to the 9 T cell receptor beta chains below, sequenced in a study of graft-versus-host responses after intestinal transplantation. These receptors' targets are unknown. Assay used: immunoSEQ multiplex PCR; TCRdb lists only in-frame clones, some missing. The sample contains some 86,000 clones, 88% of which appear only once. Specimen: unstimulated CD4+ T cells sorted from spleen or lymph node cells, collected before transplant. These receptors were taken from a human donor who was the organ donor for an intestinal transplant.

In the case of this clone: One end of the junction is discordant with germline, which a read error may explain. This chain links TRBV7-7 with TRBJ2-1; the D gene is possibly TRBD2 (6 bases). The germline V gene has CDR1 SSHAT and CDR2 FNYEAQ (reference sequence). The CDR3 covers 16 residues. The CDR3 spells CASSLPSVIAYNEQFF. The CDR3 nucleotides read TGTGCTAGCAGCTTGCCTAGCGTCATTGCCTACAATGAGCAGTTCTTC.

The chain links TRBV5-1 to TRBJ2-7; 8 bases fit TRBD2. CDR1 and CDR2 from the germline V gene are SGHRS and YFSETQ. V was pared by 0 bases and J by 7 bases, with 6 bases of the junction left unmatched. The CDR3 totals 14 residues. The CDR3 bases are TGCGCCAGCAGCTTGGCACTAGCGGTTGAAGAGCAGTACTTC. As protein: CASSLALAVEEQYF.

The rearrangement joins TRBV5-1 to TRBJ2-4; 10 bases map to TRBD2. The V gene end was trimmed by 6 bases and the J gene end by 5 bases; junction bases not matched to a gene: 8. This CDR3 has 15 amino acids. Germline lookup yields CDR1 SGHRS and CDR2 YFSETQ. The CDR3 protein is CASKRLAGAENIQYF. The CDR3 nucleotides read TGCGCCAGCAAGCGGCTAGCGGGGGCCGAAAACATTCAGTACTTC. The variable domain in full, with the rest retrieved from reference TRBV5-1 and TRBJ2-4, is KAGVTQTPRYLIKTRGQQVTLSCSPISGHRSVSWYQQTPGQGLQFLFEYFSETQRNKGNFPGRFSGRQFSNSRSEMNVSTLELGDSALYLCASKRLAGAENIQYFGAGTRLSVL.

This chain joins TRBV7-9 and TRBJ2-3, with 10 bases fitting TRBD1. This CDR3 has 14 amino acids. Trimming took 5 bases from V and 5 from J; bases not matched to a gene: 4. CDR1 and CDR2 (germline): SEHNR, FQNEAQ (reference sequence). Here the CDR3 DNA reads TGTGCCAGCAGCCAGACAGGGGGCAGAGATACGCAGTATTTT. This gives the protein CASSQTGGRDTQYF.

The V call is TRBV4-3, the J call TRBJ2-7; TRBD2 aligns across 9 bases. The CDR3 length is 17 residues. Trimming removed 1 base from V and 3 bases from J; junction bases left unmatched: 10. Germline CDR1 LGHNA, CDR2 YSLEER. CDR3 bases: TGCGCCAGCAGCCAAGTTTCCGGTAGCGGGAGTATCTACGAGCAGTACTTC. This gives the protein CASSQVSGSGSIYEQYF.

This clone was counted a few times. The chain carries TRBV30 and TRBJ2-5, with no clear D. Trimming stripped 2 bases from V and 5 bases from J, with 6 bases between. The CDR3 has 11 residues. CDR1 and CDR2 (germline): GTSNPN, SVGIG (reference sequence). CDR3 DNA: TGTGCCTGGAGTTCTGTGGAGACCCAGTACTTC. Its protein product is CAWSSVETQYF.

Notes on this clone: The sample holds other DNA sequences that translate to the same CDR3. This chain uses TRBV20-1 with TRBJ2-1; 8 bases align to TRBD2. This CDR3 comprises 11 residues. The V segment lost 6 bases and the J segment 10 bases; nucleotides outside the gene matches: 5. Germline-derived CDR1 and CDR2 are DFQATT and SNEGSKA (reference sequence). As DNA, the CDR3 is TGCAGTGCACGACTAGCGAACGAGCAGTTCTTC. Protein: CSARLANEQFF.

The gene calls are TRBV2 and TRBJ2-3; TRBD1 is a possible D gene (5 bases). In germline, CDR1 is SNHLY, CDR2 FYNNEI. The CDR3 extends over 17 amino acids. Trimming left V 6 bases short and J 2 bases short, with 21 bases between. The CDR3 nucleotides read TGTGCCAGCAGCCCCGCGGCAGGGTTTGGGGACACAGATACGCAGTATTTT. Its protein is CASSPAAGFGDTDTQYF.

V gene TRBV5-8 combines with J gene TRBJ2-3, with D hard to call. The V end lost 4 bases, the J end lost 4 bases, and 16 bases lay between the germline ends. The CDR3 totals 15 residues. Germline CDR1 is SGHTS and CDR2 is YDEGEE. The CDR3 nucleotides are TGTGCCAGCAGCCCCGACCCGACGAGGCCAGATACGCAGTATTTT. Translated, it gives CASSPDPTRPDTQYF. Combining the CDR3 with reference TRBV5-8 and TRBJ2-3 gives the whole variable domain EAGVTQSPTHLIKTRGQQATLRCSPISGHTSVYWYQQALGLGLQFLLWYDEGEERNRGNFPPRFSGRQFPNYSSELNVNALELEDSALYLCASSPDPTRPDTQYFGPGTRLTVL.